This T cell receptor beta chain originates from a study of blood T cell repertoires in COVID-19 (dated by TCRdb to 2018 to 2020). In terms of the full investigation: Samples covering the acute and convalescent phases of COVID-19 were provided by collaborators in the United States, Italy and Spain. The material from the prospective study consisted of cDNA or gDNA derived from T cells, B-cell-depleted T cells, or PBMCs. Subjects who had been exposed to COVID-19, were actively infected with it, or had recovered from it provided the deeply sampled blood TCRbeta repertoires that made up the dataset. A freely available public database, intended as a resource for researchers studying the immune response to SARS-CoV-2, is where the repertoires were released. The samples were drawn from two sources: the first 160 participants of the ongoing ImmuneRACE study, and some 1,300 subjects contributed by 6 global collaborators. Sample metadata almost always included a de-identified subject ID, COVID-19 status, age in years and sex. Where available, HLA class I and class II types were obtained from metadata supplied by the sample provider rather than from assay-based typing.

Here is what the overall study found, with its caveats: The amount of clinical and demographic metadata varied by source and participant and was provided uncurated.

The cysteine opens and the phenylalanine closes a CDR3 of 12 amino acids. The entry retains the CDR3 DNA only, 36 bases that are in frame from base 1. CDR1 and CDR2, looked up from the germline V gene, are SGHAT and FQNNGV. Trimming at the junction amounts to 2 bases on V and 7 bases on J, and the germline ends lie 8 bases apart. TCRbeta CDR3 regions were amplified from genomic DNA using the immunoSEQ Assay, a bias-controlled multiplex PCR. For the original study's pipeline: Nucleated cell counts per sample were estimated from amplification of reference gene primers within the assay. Sequence reads were collapsed and filtered to measure the absolute abundance of every unique TCRbeta CDR3 rearrangement. For each sample, productive Simpson clonality was calculated as the square root of Simpson's diversity index over productive rearrangements. In its TCRdb copy, this immuneACCESS table keeps in-frame sequences only and misses some clones. Where compared with another copy, unresolved V genes explain less than half of these, and the others have no known cause. That table supplies the V and J calls and clone size; D and trimming were determined from the DNA. The table for this sample lists some 180,000 clones; about nine tenths of them were counted only once. In total, the top ten clones hold approximately 5% of the sample.

For this clone: Its antigen is still unknown. One base away there is no much larger clone; base qualities are not given.

At one collaborating source in Seattle, patients were enrolled during active infection and were followed longitudinally through the course of disease. Each collaborating institution followed its own protocols to collect whole blood in K2EDTA tubes. Collaborator samples were shipped for TCRbeta analysis as frozen whole blood, isolated PBMCs, or DNA extracted from either sample type. This TCR derives from a man aged 18 to 30 with COVID-19, enrolled during active disease. The chain employs TRBV11-2 and TRBJ1-2; possibly the D gene is TRBD1, per 5 matching bases. The specimen sequenced was peripheral blood. In nucleotide form, the sequence is TGTGCCAGCAGCTTATTAGGGGCTGGCTACACCTTC. It specifies CASSLLGAGYTF.